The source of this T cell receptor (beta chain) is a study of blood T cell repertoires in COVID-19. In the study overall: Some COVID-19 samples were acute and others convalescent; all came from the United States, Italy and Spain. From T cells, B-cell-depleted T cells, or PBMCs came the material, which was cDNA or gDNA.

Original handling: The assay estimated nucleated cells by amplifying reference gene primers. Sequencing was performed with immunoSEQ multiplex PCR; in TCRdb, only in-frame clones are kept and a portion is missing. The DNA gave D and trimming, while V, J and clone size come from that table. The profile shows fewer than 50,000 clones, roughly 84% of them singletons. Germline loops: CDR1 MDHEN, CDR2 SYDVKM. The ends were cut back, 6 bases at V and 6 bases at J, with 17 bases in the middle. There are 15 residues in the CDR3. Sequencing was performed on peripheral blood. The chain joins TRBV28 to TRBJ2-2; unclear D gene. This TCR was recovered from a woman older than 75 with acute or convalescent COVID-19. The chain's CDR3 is CASRNPGGGAGELFF. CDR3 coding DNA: TGTGCCAGCAGAAATCCGGGTGGCGGAGCCGGGGAGCTGTTTTTT.